This T cell receptor (beta chain) was captured by sequencing in a study of cytomegalovirus exposure and HLA in healthy donors (dated by TCRdb to about 2017). Regarding the research as a whole: An earlier analysis of several hundred of the donors reported approximately 290 Gb of sequence data and around 110 million unique TCR beta sequences from roughly 200 million T cells. An early release that covered more than 550 HLA-typed donors contained approximately 300 gigabases of sequencing data and tens of millions of unique TCR sequences. A later analysis re-examined previously published TCR beta repertoires from just over 650 donors and added high-resolution HLA genotyping to investigate patterns of TCR occurrence. HLA typing covered class I and class II loci at four-digit resolution. Donor age, sex, ethnicity and CMV serostatus were compiled alongside the repertoire data. Among 300 to 500 genotyped donors of the cohort, an average of approximately 240,000 unique TCR beta nucleotide sequences was sequenced per donor, of which roughly 17% were non-productive. The genetic ancestry cluster associated with self-reported Caucasian donors included about four fifths of the 398 genotyped donors. Roughly 5 DR-DQ haplotypes were handled as single units for association and clustering, since linkage in the cohort was strong. A later genetic analysis used genome-wide SNP genotypes for about 65% of the 666 donors, treating that subset as a discovery cohort. A separate validation cohort of roughly 130 different subjects was used in addition to the roughly 670-subject first cohort. In the later analysis, no new phenotypic data were used to find candidate immune exposures; instead, reliance was placed on TCR beta sequences and their occurrence across donors. All discovery cohort repertoires had been generated using a single sequencing platform. The study combined high-throughput TCR immunosequencing, statistical association of individual TCRs with disease status, and machine learning to predict cytomegalovirus infection status. The T cell repertoires of some 670 subjects were profiled by immunosequencing and related to cytomegalovirus serostatus. The number of typed donors differed by locus: about 620-640 for A, B, C, DRB1 and DQB1; some 500 for DQA1; over 600 for DPA1; and about 470 for DPB1. The study was designed to test whether signatures of past pathogen exposure could be identified by cataloging public T cell receptors. An earlier analysis of some 500 of the donors used high-throughput TCR beta sequencing to judge whether each TCR beta V gene segment behaved as functional or pseudogenic.

Including cysteine and phenylalanine, the CDR3 has 16 amino acids. Only the CDR3 part of the read is kept: 48 bases, read in frame from the first base. V is shortened by 3 bases, J by 4 bases, and the region joining them spans 19 bases. The germline V gene provides CDR1 KGHSH and CDR2 LQKENI. The paper as a whole reports these results and caveats: A further reported finding was that TCR beta sequences accurately predicted the HLA-A and HLA-B alleles for most subjects in the first cohort. HLA typing was unavailable for some donors at each locus, so association tests used only the typed subset. Immune exposure information for the cohort was limited to CMV serostatus. A later analysis associated about 17,000 TCR beta sequences with specific HLA alleles at a false discovery rate of 0.05. According to a later analysis, TCR association rates differed among HLA loci, with DRB1 alleles showing the most associated TCRs and HLA-C alleles showing the fewest. When HLA alleles, especially DR and DQ, strongly co-occurred, attributing TCR associations to individual alleles was difficult. Sequencing depth was assumed to be roughly uniform across donors in the presence/absence analyses, though that assumption may not hold. A group of highly shared sequence variants was considered likely to be a technical artifact of the sequencing pipeline. Broadly in line with IMGT annotations, most TCR beta V segments showed up in productive rearrangements about 87% or about 30% of the time in an earlier analysis of about 500 of the donors. V-gene and J-gene trimming of TCR beta chains was associated with a missense DCLRE1C variant in a later genetic analysis, and the association was replicated in an independent cohort. A later analysis reported that several top co-occurrence clusters appeared linked to parvovirus B19, influenza, CMV and Epstein-Barr virus. While some public TCRs were present in many individuals, most TCR sequences turned up only very rarely across donors. The classifier was reported to diagnose cytomegalovirus status with high specificity and sensitivity in both the original and validation cohorts. According to a later genetic analysis, donors in an Asian-associated ancestry cluster had fewer N-insertions in productive TCRs than the approximately 700-donor mean. A later analysis found that most CMV-associated TCR beta chains appeared HLA-restricted, with HLA associations seemingly driven largely by CMV exposure. Linkage disequilibrium might explain the correlated functional status among segregating V segments, but an unknown experimental factor could not be excluded. According to the authors, the approach could potentially be generalized to other disease states and immunological phenotypes. Because counts were too low, under 20 rarely observed V segments, including chromosome 9 orphons, were left out of the earlier analysis of some 600 of the donors. The 87-base-pair reads could not distinguish some IMGT-functional V segments, including TRBV6-2 and TRBV6-3, so those segments were excluded. In a later analysis, HLA-associated TCR beta chains showed more clonal expansion and lower generation probabilities than non-associated chains that were equally common. A total of 150 to 200 TCR beta chains were listed by the study as associated with cytomegalovirus. Only TCR beta chains were sequenced in this cohort, and the absence of alpha or paired-chain data limited detectable features. In vitro tests confirmed that three of the cytomegalovirus-associated TCR beta chains recognize cytomegalovirus antigens.

With respect to this clone: The antigen it binds to is not known. Base-call qualities are not available, and no considerably larger clone is one nucleotide away.

Libraries were constructed by the immunoSEQ multiplex PCR assay. For the multiplex PCR, a mixture combining 60 forward primers for TCR Vbeta segments and 13 reverse primers for TCR Jbeta segments was used. The CDR3 region of rearranged TCR beta genes was amplified from genomic DNA with a multiplex PCR assay. The Illumina HiSeq System was used to sequence the amplified TCR beta libraries as 87-base-pair reads. In the source study's methods: A later analysis tallied tens of millions of unique TCR beta chains across the 666 repertoires, and about 10 million of those chains were shared by two or more donors. A nearest-neighbor algorithm error-corrected the raw reads and collapsed the reads into unique sequences, merging closely related sequences to remove PCR and sequencing errors. To assign V, D and J gene segments, CDR3 sequences were aligned to IMGT reference sequences. For a sequence to be retained, a match of at least six nucleotides was required to both a V gene segment and a J gene segment. A rearrangement was called productive if the CDR3 had no stop codons and remained in frame with V and J, and every other rearrangement was called non-productive. CDR3 was defined by IMGT convention, running from the second conserved V-encoded cysteine to the conserved J-encoded phenylalanine. The earlier analysis of about 570 of the donors excluded any sequence lacking an unambiguous match to a single V gene segment. In an earlier analysis of 587 of the donors, a V segment was called functional when productive rearrangements were above 56.7%, and segregating when the standard deviation between donors exceeded 5%. A statistical classification framework was built to diagnose cytomegalovirus status from the catalog of TCR beta chain sequences. A later analysis assigned V and J genes by comparing TCR nucleotide sequences with IMGT/GENE-DB human TR gene sequences. Using the TCRdist pipeline, a later analysis assigned CDR3 sequences along with most-parsimonious VDJ recombination scenarios. In a later analysis, each TCR beta chain was defined by its CDR3 amino acid sequence together with its V-gene family, and reads lacking a unique V-gene family were excluded. To address suspected cross-contamination and a sequencing artifact, a later analysis removed 592 highly shared, low-generation-probability nucleotide sequences. For each public chain, a later analysis derived a clonal expansion index from normalized ranks of inferred template counts within each repertoire. Generation probabilities in a later analysis came from a VDJ recombination model fitted to out-of-frame rearrangements, and those results were checked against IGoR. In a later analysis, TCR-TCR, TCR-HLA and TCR-CMV co-occurrence was scored with hypergeometric tests, and a repertoire-size bias correction was applied to TCR pairs. To estimate false discovery rates, a later analysis permuted the HLA or CMV assignments 20 times. In a later analysis, co-occurring TCRs were grouped using DBSCAN, with TCRdist sequence similarity added in when clustering inside HLA-allele-positive subsets. For co-occurrence clustering, repertoires with fewer than 30,000 or more than 120,000 public chains were excluded, along with a handful of repertoires with anomalous nucleotide sharing. TCRdb obtained this table from immuneACCESS and retained in-frame rearrangements with V and J assigned. These tables miss some clones; where compared with another copy, unresolved V genes account for less than half of the shortfall, and the remainder is unexplained. D and trimming were read from the DNA, whereas the V and J calls and clone size are those reported in that table. The sample includes 120,000 to 150,000 clones, with approximately 84% observed a single time. The ten largest clonotypes hold less than 2% of the sample.

The cohort comprised some 730 healthy bone marrow donors. At the time of sampling, all cohort members were nominally healthy, though unrecorded immune exposures were likely present. The donor was CMV seronegative and belonged to the group of around 350 seronegative cohort members. Each donor provided a peripheral blood sample, and peripheral blood mononuclear cells were used for TCR beta sequencing. Genomic DNA was extracted from the blood cell samples with the Qiagen DNeasy Blood Extraction Kit. Sequenced sample: PBMCs. In this chain, TRBV18 is recombined with TRBJ2-7, and TRBD2 may be the D gene, going by 6 matching bases. The sequence was collected from a middle-aged woman in good health and CMV-seronegative. The nucleotides are TGTGCCAGCTCACCCAGACCACCGGGGGAGAGGTACGAGCAGTACTTC. Its translation is CASSPRPPGERYEQYF.